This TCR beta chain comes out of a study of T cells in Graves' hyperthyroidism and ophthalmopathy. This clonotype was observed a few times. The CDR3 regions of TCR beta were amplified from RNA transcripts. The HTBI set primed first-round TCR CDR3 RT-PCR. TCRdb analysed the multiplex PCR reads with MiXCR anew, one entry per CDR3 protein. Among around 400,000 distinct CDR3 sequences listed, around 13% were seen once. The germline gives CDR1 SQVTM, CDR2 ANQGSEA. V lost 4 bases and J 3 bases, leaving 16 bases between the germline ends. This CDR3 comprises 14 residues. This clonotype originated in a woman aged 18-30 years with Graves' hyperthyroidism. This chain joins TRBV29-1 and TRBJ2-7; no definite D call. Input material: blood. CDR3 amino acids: CSVGKESPGYEQYF. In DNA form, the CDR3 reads TGCAGCGTTGGTAAGGAATCGCCTGGCTACGAGCAGTACTTC.